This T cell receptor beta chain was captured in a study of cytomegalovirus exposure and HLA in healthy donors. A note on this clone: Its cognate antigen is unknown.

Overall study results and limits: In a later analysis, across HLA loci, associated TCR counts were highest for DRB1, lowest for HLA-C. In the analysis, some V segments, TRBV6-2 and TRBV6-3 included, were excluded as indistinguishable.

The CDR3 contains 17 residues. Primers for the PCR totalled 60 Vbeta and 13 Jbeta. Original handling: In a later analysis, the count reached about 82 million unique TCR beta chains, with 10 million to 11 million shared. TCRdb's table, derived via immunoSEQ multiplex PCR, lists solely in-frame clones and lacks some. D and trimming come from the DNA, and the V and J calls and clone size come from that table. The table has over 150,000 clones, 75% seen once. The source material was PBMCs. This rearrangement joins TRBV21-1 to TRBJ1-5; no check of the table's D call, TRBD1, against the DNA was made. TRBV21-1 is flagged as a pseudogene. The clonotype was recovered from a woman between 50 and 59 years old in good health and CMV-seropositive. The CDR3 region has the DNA TGTGCCAGCAGCGGACGCACCACGACAGGGGGTGGGCAGCCCCAGCATTTT. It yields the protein CASSGRTTTGGGQPQHF.